This entry concerns a single T cell receptor (beta chain). Antigen: not known. This table comes from immunoSEQ multiplex PCR, and its TCRdb copy is limited to in-frame clones, with some not included. The top ten hold 2.3% of the sample, which has 65,000 to 90,000 clones, roughly 91% seen once. This record comes from a study of OX40 agonist ivuxolimab in advanced cancers. Study-level results: On average, a greater number of expanded clones characterised CD8+ T cells relative to CD4+. Low normalized clonal expansion also occurred in some nonresponding patients.

Germline CDR1 reads MNHNS; CDR2 reads SASEGT. Trimming left V 2 bases short and J 16 bases short, with 17 bases between. The CDR3 is 13 residues long. This specimen was CD4+ or CD8+ T cells sorted from blood, taken in a trial of the OX40 agonist ivuxolimab. This receptor was identified in an adult with an advanced solid tumor such as melanoma, head and neck, liver or kidney cancer. This chain uses TRBV6-1 with TRBJ1-4, with D possibly being TRBD1 (6 bases). In DNA form, the CDR3 reads TGTGCCAGCAGTGAAAGGATGACGGCCAGGGGGTTTTTT. Its translation is CASSERMTARGFF.